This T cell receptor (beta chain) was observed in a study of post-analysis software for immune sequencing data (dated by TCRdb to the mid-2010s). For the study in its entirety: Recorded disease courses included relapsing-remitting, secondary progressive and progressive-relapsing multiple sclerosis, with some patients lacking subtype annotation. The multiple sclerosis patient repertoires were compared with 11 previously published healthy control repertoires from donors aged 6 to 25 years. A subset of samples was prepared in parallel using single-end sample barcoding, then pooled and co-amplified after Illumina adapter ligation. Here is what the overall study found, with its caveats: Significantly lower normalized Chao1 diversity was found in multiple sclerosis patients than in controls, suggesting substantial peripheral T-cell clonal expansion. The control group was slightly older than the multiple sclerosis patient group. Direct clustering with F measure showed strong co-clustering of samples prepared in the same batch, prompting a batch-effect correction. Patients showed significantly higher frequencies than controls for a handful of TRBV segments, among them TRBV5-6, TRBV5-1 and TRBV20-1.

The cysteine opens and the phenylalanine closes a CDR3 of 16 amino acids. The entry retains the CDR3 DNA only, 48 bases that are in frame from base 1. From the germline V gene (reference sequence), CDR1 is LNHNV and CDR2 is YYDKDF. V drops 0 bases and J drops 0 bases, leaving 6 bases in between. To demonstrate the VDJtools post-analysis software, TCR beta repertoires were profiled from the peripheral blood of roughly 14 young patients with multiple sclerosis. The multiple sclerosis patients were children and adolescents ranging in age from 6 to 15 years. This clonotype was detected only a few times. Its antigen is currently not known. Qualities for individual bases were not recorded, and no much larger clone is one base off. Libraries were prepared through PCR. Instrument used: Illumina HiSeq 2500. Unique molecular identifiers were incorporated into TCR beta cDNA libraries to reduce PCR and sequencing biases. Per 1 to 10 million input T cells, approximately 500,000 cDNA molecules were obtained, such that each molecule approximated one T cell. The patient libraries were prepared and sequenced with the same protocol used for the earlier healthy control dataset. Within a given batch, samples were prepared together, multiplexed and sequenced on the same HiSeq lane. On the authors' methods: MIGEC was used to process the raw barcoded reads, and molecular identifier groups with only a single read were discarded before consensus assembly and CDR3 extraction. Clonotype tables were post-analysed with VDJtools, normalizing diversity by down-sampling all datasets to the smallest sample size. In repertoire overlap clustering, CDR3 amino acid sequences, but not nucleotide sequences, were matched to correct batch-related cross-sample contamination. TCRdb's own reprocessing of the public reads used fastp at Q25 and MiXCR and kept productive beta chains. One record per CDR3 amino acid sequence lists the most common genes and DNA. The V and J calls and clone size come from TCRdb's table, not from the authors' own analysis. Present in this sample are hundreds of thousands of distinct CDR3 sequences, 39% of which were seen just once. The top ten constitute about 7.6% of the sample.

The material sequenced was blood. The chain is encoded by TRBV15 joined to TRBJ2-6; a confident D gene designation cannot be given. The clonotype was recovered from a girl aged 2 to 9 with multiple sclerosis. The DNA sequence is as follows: TGTGCCACCAGCAGAGATCTCGTCTCTGGGGCCAACGTCCTGACTTTC. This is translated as CATSRDLVSGANVLTF.